The 4 T cell receptor beta chains below were found in one sample sequenced in a study of blood T cell repertoires in COVID-19. Libraries were prepared by immunoSEQ multiplex PCR; TCRdb keeps only in-frame clonotypes and omits some of them. The data contain 68,000 or so clones, 70% to 90% of them singletons. Sequenced input: peripheral blood. Source of these receptors: a man aged 70 or older with active or convalescent COVID-19.

This clone was seen just once. The chain carries TRBV9 and TRBJ2-1; the match to TRBD1 covers 7 bases. Germline CDR1 and CDR2: SGDLS and YYNGEE. The CDR3 is made up of 16 amino acids. J gave up 3 bases and V 0 bases, and 6 bases lay outside the gene matches. CDR3 in DNA: TGTGCCAGCAGCGTAGGGGGGACAGATTTCTACAATGAGCAGTTCTTC. Its protein is CASSVGGTDFYNEQFF.

This chain uses TRBV5-4 with TRBJ1-1; the D is unclear. CDR1 and CDR2 (germline): SGHNT, YYREEE (reference sequence). Deletions cut 4 bases from V and 1 base from J, with 11 bases between. This CDR3 has 14 residues. The CDR3 reads CASSVRIGNTEAFF. CDR3 DNA sequence: TGTGCCAGCAGCGTCAGGATTGGGAACACTGAAGCTTTCTTT.

The rearrangement joins TRBV28 to TRBJ2-2, with D tentatively TRBD2 (6 bases). CDR3 length: 15 amino acids. V was trimmed by 3 bases and J by 0 bases, leaving 8 bases between them. Germline values: CDR1 MDHEN, CDR2 SYDVKM. The DNA of the CDR3 is TGTGCCAGCAGTTTGCCGGGAGCGAACACCGGGGAGCTGTTTTTT. This sequence encodes CASSLPGANTGELFF. The full variable domain, with the rest looked up from reference TRBV28 and TRBJ2-2, is DVKVTQSSRYLVKRTGEKVFLECVQDMDHENMFWYRQDPGLGLRLIYFSYDVKMKEKGDIPEGYSVSREKKERFSLILESASTNQTSMYLCASSLPGANTGELFFGEGSRLTVL.

This clone was observed a handful of times. The V gene is TRBV12-3 or TRBV12-4, the J gene TRBJ2-7; maybe TRBD2 (6 bases). V gave up 6 bases and J gave up 7 bases, with 16 bases separating them. CDR3 size: 13 residues. This CDR3 reads CASSLRREREQYF. CDR3 bases: TGTGCCAGCAGCCTCAGGAGGGAAAGGGAGCAGTACTTC.